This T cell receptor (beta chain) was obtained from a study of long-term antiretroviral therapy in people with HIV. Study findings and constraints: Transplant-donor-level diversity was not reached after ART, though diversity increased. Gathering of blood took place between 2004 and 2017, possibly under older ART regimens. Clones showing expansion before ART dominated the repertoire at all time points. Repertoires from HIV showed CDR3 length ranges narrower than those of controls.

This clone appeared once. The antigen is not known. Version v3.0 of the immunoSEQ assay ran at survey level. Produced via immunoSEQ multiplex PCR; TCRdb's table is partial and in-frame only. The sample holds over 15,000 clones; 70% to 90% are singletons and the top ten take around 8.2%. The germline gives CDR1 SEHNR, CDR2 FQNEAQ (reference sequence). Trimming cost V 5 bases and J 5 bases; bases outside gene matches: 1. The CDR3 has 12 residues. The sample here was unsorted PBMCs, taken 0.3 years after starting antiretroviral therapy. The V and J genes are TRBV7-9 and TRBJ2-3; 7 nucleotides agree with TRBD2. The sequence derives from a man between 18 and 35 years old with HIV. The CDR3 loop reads CASSAGVDTQYF. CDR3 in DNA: TGTGCCAGCAGCGCGGGGGTAGATACGCAGTATTTT. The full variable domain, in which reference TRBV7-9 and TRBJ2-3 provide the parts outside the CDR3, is DTGVSQNPRHKITKRGQNVTFRCDPISEHNRLYWYRQTLGQGPEFLTYFQNEAQLEKSRLLSDRFSAERPKGSFSTLEIQRTEQGDSAMYLCASSAGVDTQYFGPGTRLTVL.